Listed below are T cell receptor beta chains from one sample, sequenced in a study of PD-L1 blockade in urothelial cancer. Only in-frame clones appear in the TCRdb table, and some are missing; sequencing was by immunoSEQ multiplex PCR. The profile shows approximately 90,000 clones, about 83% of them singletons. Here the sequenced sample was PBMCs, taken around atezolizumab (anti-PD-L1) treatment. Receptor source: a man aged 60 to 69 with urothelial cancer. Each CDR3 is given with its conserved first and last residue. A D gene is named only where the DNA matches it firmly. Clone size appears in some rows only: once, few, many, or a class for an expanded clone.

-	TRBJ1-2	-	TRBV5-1	TGCGCCAGCAGCCCGGGACATTCCGAGTTCTATGGCTACACCTTC	CASSPGHSEFYGYTF
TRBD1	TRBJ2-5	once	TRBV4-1	TGCGCCAGCAGCCAAATACGACAGGGGGCCAGAGAGACCCAGTACTTC	CASSQIRQGARETQYF
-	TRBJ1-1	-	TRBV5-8	TGTGCCACCCGGAGATGGGGCAGGAACACTGAAGCTTTCTTT	CATRRWGRNTEAFF
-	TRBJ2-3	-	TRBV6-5	TGTGCCAGCAGTACTCTTTTCCCAGATACGCAGTATTTT	CASSTLFPDTQYF
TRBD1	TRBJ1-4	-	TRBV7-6	TGTGCCAGCAGCCCATCCGGGACAGCAGGTGAAAAACTGTTTTTT	CASSPSGTAGEKLFF
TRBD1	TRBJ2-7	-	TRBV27	TGTGCCAGCAGTTCAGGGGGCAGTTCCTACGAGCAGTACTTC	CASSSGGSSYEQYF
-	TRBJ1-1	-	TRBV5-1	TGCGCCAGCAGCTTGGGACAGTCGGGCACTGAAGCTTTCTTT	CASSLGQSGTEAFF
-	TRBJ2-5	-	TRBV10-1	TGCGCCCGCCCCGGGACTCCGAAGGGGGAGACCCAGTACTTC	CARPGTPKGETQYF
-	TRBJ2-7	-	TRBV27	TGTGCCAGCAGTTTATCGGGGCCGGACAGCAGGGACGAGCAGTACTTC	CASSLSGPDSRDEQYF
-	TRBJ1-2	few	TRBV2	TGTGCCAGCAATCTAGACGGATCTAACTATGGCTACACCTTC	CASNLDGSNYGYTF
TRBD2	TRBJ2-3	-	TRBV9	TGTGCCAGCAGCGGCCGACTAGCGACTAGCACAGATACGCAGTATTTT	CASSGRLATSTDTQYF
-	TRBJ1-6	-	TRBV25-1	TGTGCCAGTAGACACAGGGATTTTTCACCCCTCCACTTT	CASRHRDFSPLHF
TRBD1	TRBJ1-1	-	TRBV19	TGTGCCAGTAGTATAGGACAGGGGTGGACTGAAGCTTTCTTT	CASSIGQGWTEAFF
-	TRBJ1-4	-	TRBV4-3	TGCGCCAGCAGCCAAGACCCGGCAACTAATGAAAAACTGTTTTTT	CASSQDPATNEKLFF
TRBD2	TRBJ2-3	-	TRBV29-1	TGCAGCGTTGATGGACTAGCGGGAGATAGCACAGATACGCAGTATTTT	CSVDGLAGDSTDTQYF
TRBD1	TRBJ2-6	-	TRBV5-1	TGCGCCAGCAGCTCGGGACAGGGCCACTCTGGGGCCAACGTCCTGACTTTC	CASSSGQGHSGANVLTF
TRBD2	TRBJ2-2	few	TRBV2	TGTGCCAGCAGCGTAGCGGGGAGTGGCACCGGGGAGCTGTTTTTT	CASSVAGSGTGELFF
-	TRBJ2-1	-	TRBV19	TGTGCCAGTAGTTCCGGCGGTCGGAGCTACAATGAGCAGTTCTTC	CASSSGGRSYNEQFF
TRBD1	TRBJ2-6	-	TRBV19	TGTGCCAGTAGGGGGACAGGGTCGGGGGCCAACGTCCTGACTTTC	CASRGTGSGANVLTF
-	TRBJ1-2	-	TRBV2	TGTGCCAGCAGTGTATCTCAGGTCTATGGCTACACCTTC	CASSVSQVYGYTF
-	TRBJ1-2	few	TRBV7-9	TGTGCCAGCAGCTACAAGGCGGGGCGGTATGGCTACACCTTC	CASSYKAGRYGYTF
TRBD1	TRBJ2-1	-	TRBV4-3	TGCGCCAGCAGCCAAGATCGGACAGGGTGGGGCTCCTACAATGAGCAGTTCTTC	CASSQDRTGWGSYNEQFF
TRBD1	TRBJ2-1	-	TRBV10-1	TGCGCCAGCAGCGCCGGGACAGGGTTCTATGAGCAGTTCTTC	CASSAGTGFYEQFF
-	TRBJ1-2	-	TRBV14	TGTGCCAGCAGCCAAGGTTATTCTACTGATGGCTACACCTTC	CASSQGYSTDGYTF
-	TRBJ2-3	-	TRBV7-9	TGTGCCAGCACGGCAGGGGCTTTGGGCACAGATACGCAGTATTTT	CASTAGALGTDTQYF
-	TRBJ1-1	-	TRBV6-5	TGTGCCAGCAGTTACTCGTATGAGGGTAACACTGAAGCTTTCTTT	CASSYSYEGNTEAFF